Listed here are 10 T cell receptor beta chains from one sample, sequenced in a study of multiple sclerosis patients with progressive multifocal leukoencephalopathy. Time point reported: time of PML onset. The repertoire was sequenced with immunoSEQ multiplex PCR; TCRdb's copy has only in-frame clones and lacks some. The data show 25,000 to 35,000 clones, over 75% seen once. The specimen comprised PBMCs, sampled from a patient treated with natalizumab. The source is a human donor with progressive multifocal leukoencephalopathy.

The chain couples TRBV6-1 to TRBJ2-7, with 10 bases fitting TRBD2. Looked up from germline, CDR1 is MNHNS and CDR2 is SASEGT. The CDR3 contains 15 residues. The V and J ends lost 1 base and 4 bases, in that order; junction bases with no gene match: 4. The DNA for the CDR3 is TGTGCCAGCAGTGAAGGGTCTAGCGGGAGTTACGAGCAGTACTTC. Its translation: CASSEGSSGSYEQYF.

The count of this clone is one. This chain joins TRBV7-9 and TRBJ2-2, with TRBD2 matching 13 bases. Germline V gene sequence: CDR1 SEHNR, CDR2 FQNEAQ (reference sequence). The J segment lost 6 bases and the V segment lost 3 bases, leaving 7 bases of the junction unmatched. The CDR3 spans 17 residues. The CDR3: CASSFSRTSGRSGELFF. Written as DNA, the CDR3 is TGTGCCAGCAGCTTCTCTCGGACTAGCGGGAGATCCGGGGAGCTGTTTTTT.

V and J are TRBV5-4 and TRBJ2-3; D is possibly TRBD1 (7 bases). V lost 1 base, J lost 2 bases, and 14 bases lay in between. There are 16 residues in the CDR3. The germline CDR1 and CDR2 sequences are SGHNT and YYREEE (reference sequence). The CDR3 DNA follows: TGTGCCAGCAGCTTGCGGCGGGACAGCTTCACAGATACGCAGTATTTT. It is translated as CASSLRRDSFTDTQYF. Variable domain in full (rest from reference TRBV5-4 and TRBJ2-3): ETGVTQSPTHLIKTRGQQVTLRCSSQSGHNTVSWYQQALGQGPQFIFQYYREEENGRGNFPPRFSGLQFPNYSSELNVNALELDDSALYLCASSLRRDSFTDTQYFGPGTRLTVL.

This CDR3 is CASSEPGTGVKAFF. The CDR3 nucleotides are TGTGCCAGCAGTGAACCCGGGACAGGGGTGAAAGCTTTCTTT. This rearrangement joins TRBV9 to TRBJ1-1; 10 positions agree with TRBD1. V shed 5 bases, J shed 9 bases, and the junction held 10 bases outside the gene matches. Germline-derived CDR1 and CDR2 are SGDLS and YYNGEE. CDR3 size: 14 residues.

V and J are TRBV6-1 and TRBJ1-1; D remains unclear. In germline, CDR1 is MNHNS, CDR2 SASEGT. The length of the CDR3 is 15 residues. V dropped 8 bases and J dropped 1 base, with 17 bases sitting between them. The CDR3 DNA reads TGTGCCAGCTGTGCGGTCGGGGTCGGGAACACTGAAGCTTTCTTT. Translation gives CASCAVGVGNTEAFF.

This chain links TRBV28 with TRBJ1-5; 8 bases fit TRBD1. The CDR3 has 14 residues. V shed 2 bases, J shed 6 bases, and the junction held 3 bases outside the gene matches. Germline CDR1 and CDR2: MDHEN and SYDVKM. CDR3 amino acids: CASSLRQGSQPQHF. As DNA, the CDR3 is TGTGCCAGCAGTTTACGACAGGGGAGTCAGCCCCAGCATTTT.

As to this clone: Germline is not matched at one junction end, which may reflect a read error. The chain combines TRBV10-1 with TRBJ1-3; weak D call: TRBD1 (5 bases). The CDR3 runs 18 residues. Germline V gene lookup returns CDR1 WNHNN and CDR2 SYGVQD (reference sequence). The CDR3: CASRELKGNIHSGNTIYF. The CDR3 DNA sequence: TGCGCCAGCAGGGAGTTGAAGGGGAACATCCACTCTGGAAACACCATATATTTT.

The CDR3 here is CASSLRGASSFYGYTF. The DNA for the CDR3 is TGTGCCAGCAGCTTAAGGGGGGCCAGTTCCTTCTATGGCTACACCTTC. The V gene is TRBV7-4, the J gene TRBJ1-2; TRBD1 might be the D (6 bases). Germline CDR1 is SGHVT and CDR2 is SQSDAQ. The CDR3 is 16 amino acids. Trimming cost V 2 bases and J 4 bases, with 17 bases left between them.

V is TRBV27 and J is TRBJ2-7; D gene uncertain. CDR1 and CDR2 (germline): MNHEY, SMNVEV (reference sequence). Trimming shortened V by 2 bases and J by 3 bases, and 5 bases separated the two germline ends. The CDR3 runs 12 residues. The CDR3 DNA reads TGTGCCAGCAGTTTAAACCTCTACGAGCAGTACTTC. It yields the protein CASSLNLYEQYF.

The genes are TRBV5-1 and TRBJ2-7; 8 positions match TRBD1. V lost 0 bases, J lost 3 bases, and 5 bases stayed unmatched. The CDR3 sequence is 15 residues long. Germline V CDR1 and CDR2: SGHRS, YFSETQ. CDR3 in amino acids: CASSLVTGALYEQYF. In DNA form, the CDR3 reads TGCGCCAGCAGCTTGGTGACAGGGGCCCTCTACGAGCAGTACTTC. The full variable domain, in which reference TRBV5-1 and TRBJ2-7 provide the parts outside the CDR3, is KAGVTQTPRYLIKTRGQQVTLSCSPISGHRSVSWYQQTPGQGLQFLFEYFSETQRNKGNFPGRFSGRQFSNSRSEMNVSTLELGDSALYLCASSLVTGALYEQYFGPGTRLTVT.